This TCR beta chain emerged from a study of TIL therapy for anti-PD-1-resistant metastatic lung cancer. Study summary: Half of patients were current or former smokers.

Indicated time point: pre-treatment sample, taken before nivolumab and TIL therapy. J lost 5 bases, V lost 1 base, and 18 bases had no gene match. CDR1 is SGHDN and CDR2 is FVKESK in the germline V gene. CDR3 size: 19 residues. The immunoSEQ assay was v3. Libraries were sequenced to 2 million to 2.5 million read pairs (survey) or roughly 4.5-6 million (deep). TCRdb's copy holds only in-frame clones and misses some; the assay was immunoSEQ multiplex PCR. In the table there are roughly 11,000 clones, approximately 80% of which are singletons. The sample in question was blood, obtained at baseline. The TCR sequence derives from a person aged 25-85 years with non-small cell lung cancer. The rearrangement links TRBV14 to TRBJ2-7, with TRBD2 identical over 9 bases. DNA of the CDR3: TGTGCCAGCAGCCAAGGCATACCCCTTCGCGGGAGGGGTTCCCACGAGCAGTACTTC. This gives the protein CASSQGIPLRGRGSHEQYF. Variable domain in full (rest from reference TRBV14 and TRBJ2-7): EAGVTQFPSHSVIEKGQTVTLRCDPISGHDNLYWYRRVMGKEIKFLLHFVKESKQDESGMPNNRFLAERTGGTYSTLKVQPAELEDSGVYFCASSQGIPLRGRGSHEQYFGPGTRLTVT.